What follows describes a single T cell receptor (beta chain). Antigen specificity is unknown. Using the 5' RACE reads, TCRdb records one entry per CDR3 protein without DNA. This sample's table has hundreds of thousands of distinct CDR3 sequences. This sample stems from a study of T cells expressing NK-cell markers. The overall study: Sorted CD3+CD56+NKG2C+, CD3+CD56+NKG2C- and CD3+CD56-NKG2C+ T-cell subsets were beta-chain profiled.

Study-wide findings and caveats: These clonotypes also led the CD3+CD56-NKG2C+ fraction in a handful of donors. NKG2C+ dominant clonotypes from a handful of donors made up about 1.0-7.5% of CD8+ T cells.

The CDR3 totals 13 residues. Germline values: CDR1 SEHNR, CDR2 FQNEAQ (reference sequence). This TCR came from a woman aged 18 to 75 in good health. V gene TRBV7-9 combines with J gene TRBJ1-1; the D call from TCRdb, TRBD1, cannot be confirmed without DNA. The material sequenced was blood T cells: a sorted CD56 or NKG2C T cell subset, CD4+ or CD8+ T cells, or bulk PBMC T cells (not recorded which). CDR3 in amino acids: CASTPGLNTEAFF.